This TCR beta chain was documented in a study of OX40 agonist ivuxolimab in advanced cancers. Study summary: Previous treatment with anti-PD-1, anti-PD-L1 or anti-CTLA-4 therapy was allowed; more than 35% had received some.

Only in-frame clones appear in the TCRdb table, and some are missing; sequencing was by immunoSEQ multiplex PCR. The data contain 35,000 to 45,000 clones, around 84% of them singletons. The ends were cut back, 1 base at V and 1 base at J, with 9 bases in the middle. CDR1 is LNHDA, CDR2 SQIVND, per germline (reference sequence). The CDR3 loop spans 15 amino acids. The starting material was CD4+ or CD8+ T cells sorted from blood, obtained in a trial of the OX40 agonist ivuxolimab. The chain recombines TRBV19 with TRBJ2-3, with no clear D. The receptor comes from an adult with an advanced solid tumor such as melanoma, head and neck, liver or kidney cancer. The CDR3 region has the DNA TGTGCCAGTAGTATAGTTGGCACAGGCACAGATACGCAGTATTTT. The encoded protein is CASSIVGTGTDTQYF. The full variable domain, rest sourced from reference TRBV19 and TRBJ2-3, is DGGITQSPKYLFRKEGQNVTLSCEQNLNHDAMYWYRQDPGQGLRLIYYSQIVNDFQKGDIAEGYSVSREKKESFPLTVTSAQKNPTAFYLCASSIVGTGTDTQYFGPGTRLTVL.